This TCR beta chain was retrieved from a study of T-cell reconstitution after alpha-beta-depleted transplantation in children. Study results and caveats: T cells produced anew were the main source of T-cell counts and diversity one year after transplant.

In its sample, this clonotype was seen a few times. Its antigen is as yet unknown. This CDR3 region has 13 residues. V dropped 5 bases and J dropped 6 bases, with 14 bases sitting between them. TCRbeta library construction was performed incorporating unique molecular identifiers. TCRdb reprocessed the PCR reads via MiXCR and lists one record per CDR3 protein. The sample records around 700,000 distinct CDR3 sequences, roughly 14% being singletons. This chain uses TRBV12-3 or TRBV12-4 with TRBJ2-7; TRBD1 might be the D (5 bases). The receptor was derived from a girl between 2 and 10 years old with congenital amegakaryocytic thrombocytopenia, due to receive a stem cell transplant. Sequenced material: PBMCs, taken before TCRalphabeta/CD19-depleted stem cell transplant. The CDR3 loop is CASSDQGVSEQYF. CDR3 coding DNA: TGTGCCAGCAGTGACCAGGGTGTGAGCGAGCAGTACTTC.